What follows is one TCR beta chain and its context. Its matching antigen is unknown. Preparation of the TCRbeta library was carried out with unique molecular identifiers. In TCRdb, the PCR reads were re-called with MiXCR into one record per CDR3 protein. The table includes some 830,000 distinct CDR3 sequences, less than 20% detected once. Germline CDR1 is MGHRA and CDR2 is YSYEKL. V lost 3 bases and J 5 bases, leaving 16 bases between the germline ends. The CDR3 has 15 amino acids. This entry comes from a study of T-cell reconstitution after alpha-beta-depleted transplantation in children. Findings and caveats of the study: In some patients, recipient T cells and intrathymic progenitors surviving conditioning explained high day-60 diversity.

The TCR was taken from a male patient aged 10 to 17 who had a stem cell transplant for acute lymphoblastic leukemia, so the T cells may come from the graft donor. Here the sequenced sample was PBMCs, mostly from graft donor cells, taken 360 days after TCRalphabeta/CD19-depleted stem cell transplant. This chain uses TRBV4-1 with TRBJ2-5; D may be TRBD2 (5 bases). CDR3 coding DNA: TGCGCCAGCAGCCACCTCCGGAGTCGGAGGGAGACCCAGTACTTC. Translated: CASSHLRSRRETQYF.